One T cell receptor (beta chain) is described in this entry. Its antigen is currently unknown. This sample was included in a study of T cell repertoires in cytomegalovirus infection. Overall study: Researchers turned to recently identified HLA-C-restricted CMV epitopes as well as well-studied HLA-B-restricted ones. Evidence of both CMV infection and a matching HLA type came from public TCR beta signatures.

Germline V CDR1 and CDR2: SEHNR, FQNEAQ (reference sequence). The CDR3 is 16 residues long. Trimming cost V 2 bases and J 7 bases; bases outside gene matches: 9. Overall study results and limits: Of the TCR beta families, the public ones yielded a cumulative frequency that identified carriers of CMV plus the relevant HLA.

In TCRdb, the reads were re-called with MiXCR into one record per CDR3 protein. Counted here are some 900,000 distinct CDR3 sequences, less than 35% occurring once; the ten biggest clones make up 12%. The source material was cultured CD8+ T cells from PBMCs, sampled from culture after CMV antigen stimulation. The chain uses TRBV7-9 and TRBJ2-2, with 8 bases lining up with TRBD1. The clonotype was recovered from a human donor in good health (CMV status not recorded). Some clones in this sample may be carry-over from other donors' samples. CDR3 protein: CASSLYQGAQGGELFF. The CDR3 DNA reads TGTGCCAGCAGCTTATACCAGGGGGCGCAAGGCGGGGAGCTGTTTTTT.